The rows below give T cell receptor beta chains drawn from one sample of a study of radiation and T cells in renal cell carcinoma. This table comes from immunoSEQ multiplex PCR, and its TCRdb copy is limited to in-frame clones, with some not included. The sample lists approximately 140,000 clones, roughly nine tenths occurring once. The specimen was blood, collected from a patient whose treatment included radiotherapy and nephrectomy. All receptors derive from a woman in her sixties or seventies with renal cell carcinoma. Each CDR3 is given with its conserved first and last residue.

J gene	V gene	CDR3 protein
TRBJ1-5	TRBV7-8	CASSRSNGNQPQHF
TRBJ2-4	TRBV7-6	CASSLGVAGGPKNIQYF
TRBJ1-5	TRBV6-5	CASSYSGGNQPQHF
TRBJ2-2	TRBV5-6	CASSPASGEGTGELFF
TRBJ2-2	TRBV5-1	CASSSRTGPGELFF
TRBJ1-2	TRBV14	CASSQEGGYGYTF
TRBJ2-1	TRBV5-4	CASSLPEVRNEQFF
TRBJ1-4	TRBV7-8	CASSLVGQGGEKLFF
TRBJ1-3	TRBV5-1	CASSLGASRGSGNTIYF
TRBJ2-7	TRBV27	CASSSQTTSGGTYEQYF
TRBJ1-5	TRBV30	CAWSEGKGGSQPQHF
TRBJ1-5	TRBV6-1	CASSYNQPQHF
TRBJ2-1	TRBV30	CAWSKTSGAYNEQFF
TRBJ1-3	TRBV11-3	CASSLILGGSGNTIYF
TRBJ2-1	TRBV5-1	CASSLDGGQDEQFF
TRBJ2-1	TRBV6-5	CASSYSTQGYEQFF
TRBJ2-1	TRBV11-3	CASSPWVASSANEQFF
TRBJ2-7	TRBV5-1	CASSNPNYEQYF
TRBJ1-2	TRBV6-5	CASRPDSLFGGYTF
TRBJ1-2	TRBV7-6	CASSSGGGANYGYTF
TRBJ2-6	TRBV2	CASDPSGSGANVLTF
TRBJ1-1	TRBV6-5	CASTGATATEAFF
TRBJ2-5	TRBV5-1	CASSLQGQGGETQYF
TRBJ2-2	TRBV13	CASSFWEANTGELFF
TRBJ2-2	TRBV5-4	CASSLRQLNTGELFF
TRBJ2-7	TRBV7-2	CASSLVPASYEQYF
TRBJ1-2	TRBV14	CASSQVLSTGGYTF
TRBJ2-1	TRBV4-3	CASSQAGVNEQFF
TRBJ1-1	TRBV11-2	CASSLGRLNTEAFF
TRBJ2-2	TRBV30	CAWSGLSAGRNTGELFF
TRBJ1-5	TRBV6-1	CASKDSSSQHF
TRBJ2-7	TRBV30	CAWLTSYEQYF
TRBJ2-3	TRBV19	CASSSPGGSGGIDTQYF
TRBJ1-6	TRBV4-1	CASSQGTDRYSPLHF
TRBJ2-5	TRBV7-2	CASSPRTSGGVGETQYF
TRBJ2-3	TRBV5-1	CASSLVRLAGTTDTQYF
TRBJ1-6	TRBV5-4	CASSLGRGGSPLHF
.	TRBV29-1	CSVELWGYEQYF
TRBJ1-2	TRBV7-9	CASSFGTGDGYTF
TRBJ2-1	TRBV19	CASSSHRGNEQFF
TRBJ1-1	TRBV10-3	CAISESKKGWGTEAFF
TRBJ2-1	TRBV5-1	CASSAAEGQAYNEQFF
TRBJ2-1	TRBV2	CASSVGGYEQFF
TRBJ2-1	TRBV5-1	CASSLFAGASGYNEQFF
TRBJ1-5	TRBV9	CASSASGVSNQPQHF
TRBJ1-5	TRBV2	CASSPDRDNQPQHF
TRBJ1-6	TRBV7-9	CASSSGTGKTPLHF
TRBJ1-2	TRBV2	CASSTDRGMGGYTF
TRBJ1-2	TRBV5-1	CASSLVIGQGYGYTF
TRBJ2-1	TRBV13	CASTLGGGSYNEQFF
TRBJ2-7	TRBV4-1	CASSQAHTYEQYF
TRBJ2-5	TRBV7-9	CASSPYGGTHQETQYF
TRBJ2-1	TRBV6-1	CASRKGNEQFF